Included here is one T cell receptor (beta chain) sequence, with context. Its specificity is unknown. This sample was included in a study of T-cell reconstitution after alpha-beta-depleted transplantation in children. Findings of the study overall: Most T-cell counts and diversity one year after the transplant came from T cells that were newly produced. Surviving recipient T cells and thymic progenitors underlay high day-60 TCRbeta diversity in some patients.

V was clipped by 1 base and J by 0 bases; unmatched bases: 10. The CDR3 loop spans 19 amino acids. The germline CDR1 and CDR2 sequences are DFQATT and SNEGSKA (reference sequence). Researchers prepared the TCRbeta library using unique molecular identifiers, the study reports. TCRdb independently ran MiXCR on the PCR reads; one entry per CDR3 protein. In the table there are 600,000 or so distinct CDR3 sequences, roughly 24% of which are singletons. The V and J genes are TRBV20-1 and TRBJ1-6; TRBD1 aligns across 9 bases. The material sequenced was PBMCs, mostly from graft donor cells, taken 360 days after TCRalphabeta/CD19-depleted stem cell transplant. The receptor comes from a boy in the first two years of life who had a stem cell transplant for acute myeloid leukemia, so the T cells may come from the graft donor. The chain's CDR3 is CSARASGQGGSSYNSPLHF. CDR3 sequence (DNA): TGCAGTGCTAGAGCGTCGGGACAGGGTGGAAGCTCCTATAATTCACCCCTCCACTTT.